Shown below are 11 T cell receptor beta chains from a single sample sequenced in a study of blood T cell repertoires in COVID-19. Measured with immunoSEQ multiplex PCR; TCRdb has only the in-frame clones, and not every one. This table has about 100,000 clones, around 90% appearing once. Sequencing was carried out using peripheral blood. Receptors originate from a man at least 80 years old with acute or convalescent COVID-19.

CDR3 region: CANTDNYREGYTF. CDR3 DNA: TGTGCCAACACCGACAACTACAGGGAAGGCTACACCTTC. The chain has TRBV10-3 and TRBJ1-2, with a possible D match to TRBD1 (6 bases). Germline V lookup: CDR1 ENHRY, CDR2 SYGVKD. The CDR3 is 13 residues long. Deletions cut 10 bases from V and 8 bases from J, with 20 bases between.

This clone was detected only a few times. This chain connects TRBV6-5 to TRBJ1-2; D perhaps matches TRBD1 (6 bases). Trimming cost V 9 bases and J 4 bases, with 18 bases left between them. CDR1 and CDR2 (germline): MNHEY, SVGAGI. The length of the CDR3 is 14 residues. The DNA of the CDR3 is TGTGCCAGTCACCGGGGGGCGGGTGGCTATGGCTACACCTTC. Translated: CASHRGAGGYGYTF.

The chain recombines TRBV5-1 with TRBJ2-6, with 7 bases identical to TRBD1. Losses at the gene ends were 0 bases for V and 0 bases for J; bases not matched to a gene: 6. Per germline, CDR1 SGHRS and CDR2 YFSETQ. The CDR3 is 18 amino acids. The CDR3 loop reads CASSLGGTVASGANVLTF. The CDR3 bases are TGCGCCAGCAGCTTGGGAGGGACAGTGGCCTCTGGGGCCAACGTCCTGACTTTC.

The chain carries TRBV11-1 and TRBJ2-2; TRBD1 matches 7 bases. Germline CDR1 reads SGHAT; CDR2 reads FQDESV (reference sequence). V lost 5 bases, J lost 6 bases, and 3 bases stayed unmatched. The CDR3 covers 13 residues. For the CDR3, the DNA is TGTGCCAGCAGCCCCCAGGGGGCCGGGGAGCTGTTTTTT. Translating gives CASSPQGAGELFF.

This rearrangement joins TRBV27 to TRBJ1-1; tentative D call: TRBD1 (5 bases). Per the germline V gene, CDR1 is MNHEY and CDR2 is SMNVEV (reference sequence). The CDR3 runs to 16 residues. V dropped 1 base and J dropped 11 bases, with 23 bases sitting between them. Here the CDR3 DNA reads TGTGCCAGCAGTTTATTCCTTTGGGTACAGGCCCCTCGGGCTTTCTTT. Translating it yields CASSLFLWVQAPRAFF.

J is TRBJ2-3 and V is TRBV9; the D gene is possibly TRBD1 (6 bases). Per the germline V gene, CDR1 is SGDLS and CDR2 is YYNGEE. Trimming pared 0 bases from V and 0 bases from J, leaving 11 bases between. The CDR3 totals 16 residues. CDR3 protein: CASSVAGARSTDTQYF. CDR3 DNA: TGTGCCAGCAGCGTAGCAGGGGCCCGAAGCACAGATACGCAGTATTTT.

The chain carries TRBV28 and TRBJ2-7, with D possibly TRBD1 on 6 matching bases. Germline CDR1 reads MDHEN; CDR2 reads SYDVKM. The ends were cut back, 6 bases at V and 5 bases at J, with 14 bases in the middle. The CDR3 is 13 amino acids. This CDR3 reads CASRLQGTHEQYF. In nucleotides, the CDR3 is TGTGCCAGCAGACTCCAGGGGACCCACGAGCAGTACTTC.

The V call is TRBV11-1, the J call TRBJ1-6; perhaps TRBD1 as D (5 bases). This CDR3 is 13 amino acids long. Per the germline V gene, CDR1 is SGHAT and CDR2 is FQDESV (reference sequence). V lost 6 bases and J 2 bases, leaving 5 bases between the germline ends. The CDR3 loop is CASRDTYNSPLHF. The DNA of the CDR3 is TGTGCCAGCAGGGACACCTATAATTCACCCCTCCACTTT.

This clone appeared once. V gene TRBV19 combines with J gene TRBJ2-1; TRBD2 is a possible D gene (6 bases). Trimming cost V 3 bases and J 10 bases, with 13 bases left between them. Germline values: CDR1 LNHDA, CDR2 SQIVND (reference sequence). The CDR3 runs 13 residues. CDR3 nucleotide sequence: TGTGCCAGTAGTATCCCGCGGGGCAGCGAGCAGTTCTTC. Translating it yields CASSIPRGSEQFF.

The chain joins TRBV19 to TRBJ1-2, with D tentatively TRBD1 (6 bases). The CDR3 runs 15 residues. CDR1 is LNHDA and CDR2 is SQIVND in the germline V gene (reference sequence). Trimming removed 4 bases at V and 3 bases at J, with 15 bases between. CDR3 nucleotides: TGTGCCAGTAGTAAACGGGGGGCAAACTACTATGGCTACACCTTC. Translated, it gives CASSKRGANYYGYTF.

The CDR3 DNA reads TGTGCCAGCAGGGGGGCTGGGGTAGTTGGCTACACCTTC. It specifies CASRGAGVVGYTF. The V gene is TRBV25-1, the J gene TRBJ1-2, with D tentatively TRBD1 (6 bases). Germline V CDR1 and CDR2: MGHDK, SYGVNS. The CDR3 has 13 residues. Trimming cost V 6 bases and J 7 bases, with 15 bases left between them.